This record covers a single T cell receptor beta chain. Its antigen is currently unknown. The data stem from a study of cytomegalovirus exposure and HLA in healthy donors. Study results and caveats: A highly shared variant cluster was judged a likely technical artifact. Some V segments (TRBV6-2 and TRBV6-3 among them) were excluded as indistinguishable. For TCR beta chains, V- and J-gene trimming was later linked to a missense DCLRE1C variant. An analysis done earlier found most TCR beta V segments productive about 90% or about 30% of the time.

Germline lookup yields CDR1 SNHLY and CDR2 FYNNEI. Losses at the gene ends were 2 bases for V and 9 bases for J; bases not matched to a gene: 5. The CDR3 runs to 13 residues. PCR amplification relied on 60 Vbeta primers (plus 13 Jbeta primers). Profiling relied on immunoSEQ multiplex PCR, and the TCRdb table lists in-frame clones only, not all of them. This sample contains some 110,000 clones. The J gene is TRBJ1-2, the V gene TRBV2, with 8 nucleotides matching TRBD1. This sequence originates from a man aged 25 to 45 in good health and CMV-seronegative. The source material was PBMCs. CDR3 nucleotides: TGTGCCAGCAGTGAATCGGACAGGGCTAGCTACACCTTC. It yields the protein CASSESDRASYTF.